The rows below give T cell receptor beta chains drawn from one sample of a study of blood T cell repertoires in COVID-19. The method was immunoSEQ multiplex PCR; TCRdb's version includes in-frame clones alone and lacks a portion of them. The sample contains about 480,000 clones, roughly 90% of which appear only once. What was sequenced was PBMCs or T cells enriched from blood (not recorded which). These receptors came from a woman between 40 and 50 years old who had recovered from COVID-19. Each CDR3 is given with its conserved first and last residue. D genes are given only for firm matches. Clone size is given for some rows only: seen once, a few or many times, or a class if the clone is expanded.

CDR3 length: 13
D gene: -
V gene: TRBV5-1
clone size: -
J gene: TRBJ1-2
CDR3 DNA: TGCGCCAGCAACACAGGAGCTAACTATGGCTACACCTTC
CDR3 protein: CASNTGANYGYTF

CDR3 length: 14
D gene: TRBD1
V gene: TRBV2
clone size: -
J gene: TRBJ2-1
CDR3 DNA: TGTGCCATCCCGGGACAGGGCGCCTACAATGAGCAGTTCTTC
CDR3 protein: CAIPGQGAYNEQFF

CDR3 length: 11
D gene: -
V gene: TRBV28
clone size: -
J gene: TRBJ1-1
CDR3 DNA: TGTGCCAGCAACAGGGAAGATGAAGCTTTCTTT
CDR3 protein: CASNREDEAFF

CDR3 length: 16
D gene: -
V gene: TRBV5-8
clone size: -
J gene: TRBJ2-3
CDR3 DNA: TGTGCCAGCAGCTTGGAGGGGTCTCCCCACACAGATACGCAGTATTTT
CDR3 protein: CASSLEGSPHTDTQYF

CDR3 length: 15
D gene: TRBD1
V gene: TRBV27
clone size: once
J gene: TRBJ1-1
CDR3 DNA: TGTGCCAGCACCAATCTAGGGACAGGGAACACTGAAGCTTTCTTT
CDR3 protein: CASTNLGTGNTEAFF

CDR3 length: 13
D gene: -
V gene: TRBV5-4
clone size: -
J gene: TRBJ1-2
CDR3 DNA: TGTGCCAGCAGCCCGGACAGTAACTATGGCTACACCTTC
CDR3 protein: CASSPDSNYGYTF

CDR3 length: 16
D gene: TRBD2
V gene: TRBV6-5
clone size: -
J gene: TRBJ2-2
CDR3 DNA: TGTGCCAGCAGTTGGGGACTAGCGTCGAACACCGGGGAGCTGTTTTTT
CDR3 protein: CASSWGLASNTGELFF

CDR3 length: 14
D gene: -
V gene: TRBV2
clone size: few
J gene: TRBJ2-7
CDR3 DNA: TGTGCCAGCAGGAGGTCGGGGGACTCCTACGAGCAGTACTTC
CDR3 protein: CASRRSGDSYEQYF

CDR3 length: 14
D gene: -
V gene: TRBV10-2
clone size: -
J gene: TRBJ2-5
CDR3 DNA: TGCGCCAGCAGTGCCTCAGGGGATCAAGAGACCCAGTACTTC
CDR3 protein: CASSASGDQETQYF

CDR3 length: 18
D gene: TRBD2
V gene: TRBV5-4
clone size: -
J gene: TRBJ2-1
CDR3 DNA: TGTGCCAGCAGCTTGGGATCGGGACTAGCGGGAGGCTACAATGAGCAGTTCTTC
CDR3 protein: CASSLGSGLAGGYNEQFF

CDR3 length: 15
D gene: -
V gene: TRBV13
clone size: -
J gene: TRBJ2-3
CDR3 DNA: TGTGCCAGCAGACCTGACTCGACTAGCACAGATACGCAGTATTTT
CDR3 protein: CASRPDSTSTDTQYF

CDR3 length: 16
D gene: TRBD1
V gene: TRBV30
clone size: -
J gene: TRBJ2-3
CDR3 DNA: TGTGCCTGGAGTAGGGGGGATGGGACAGGGATAGATACGCAGTATTTT
CDR3 protein: CAWSRGDGTGIDTQYF

CDR3 length: 14
D gene: TRBD1
V gene: TRBV7-9
clone size: -
J gene: TRBJ2-7
CDR3 DNA: TGTGCCAGCAGCCAGTGGGACAGGCCCTACGAGCAGTACTTC
CDR3 protein: CASSQWDRPYEQYF

CDR3 length: 14
D gene: TRBD1
V gene: TRBV7-9
clone size: -
J gene: TRBJ1-2
CDR3 DNA: TGTGCCAGCAGCCCCGGGACAGGCGACTATGGCTACACCTTC
CDR3 protein: CASSPGTGDYGYTF

CDR3 length: 16
D gene: TRBD1
V gene: TRBV18
clone size: -
J gene: TRBJ1-1
CDR3 DNA: TGTGCCAGCTCACCACCGGCGACAGGGATGAACACTGAAGCTTTCTTT
CDR3 protein: CASSPPATGMNTEAFF

CDR3 length: 15
D gene: -
V gene: TRBV27
clone size: -
J gene: TRBJ1-3
CDR3 DNA: TGTGCCAGCAGGCCTAGACGTGGCTCTGGAAACACCATATATTTT
CDR3 protein: CASRPRRGSGNTIYF

CDR3 length: 16
D gene: TRBD1
V gene: TRBV4-1
clone size: -
J gene: TRBJ1-1
CDR3 DNA: TGCGCCAGCAGCCAGACAGGGGGCGCCCCAGACACTGAAGCTTTCTTT
CDR3 protein: CASSQTGGAPDTEAFF

CDR3 length: 18
D gene: TRBD1
V gene: TRBV4-3
clone size: -
J gene: TRBJ1-4
CDR3 DNA: TGCGCCAGCAGCCAAACAGGACAGGGGCGCCGCGGTAGAGAAAAACTGTTTTTT
CDR3 protein: CASSQTGQGRRGREKLFF

CDR3 length: 13
D gene: TRBD1
V gene: TRBV5-1
clone size: -
J gene: TRBJ1-1
CDR3 DNA: TGCGCCTCCGGACAGGGGCTGAACACTGAAGCTTTCTTT
CDR3 protein: CASGQGLNTEAFF

CDR3 length: 14
D gene: -
V gene: TRBV19
clone size: -
J gene: TRBJ1-5
CDR3 DNA: TGTGCCAGTATGACAGGTTATAGCAATCAGCCCCAGCATTTT
CDR3 protein: CASMTGYSNQPQHF

CDR3 length: 16
D gene: TRBD1
V gene: TRBV5-1
clone size: -
J gene: TRBJ2-2
CDR3 DNA: TGCGCCAGCAGCGTGGGACAGGGGGGTCCCACCGGGGAGCTGTTTTTT
CDR3 protein: CASSVGQGGPTGELFF

CDR3 length: 16
D gene: -
V gene: TRBV6-5
clone size: -
J gene: TRBJ2-1
CDR3 DNA: TGTGCCAGCAGTTACTCGTACCGCCTGGATCGGGATGAGCAGTTCTTC
CDR3 protein: CASSYSYRLDRDEQFF

CDR3 length: 16
D gene: TRBD2
V gene: TRBV24-1
clone size: -
J gene: TRBJ2-3
CDR3 DNA: TGTGCCACCAGTGACTCCGGACTAGCGGGAGCAGATACGCAGTATTTT
CDR3 protein: CATSDSGLAGADTQYF

CDR3 length: 15
D gene: TRBD1
V gene: TRBV28
clone size: -
J gene: TRBJ1-5
CDR3 DNA: TGTGCCAGCAGCAGGACAGGGGGGGGCAATCAGCCCCAGCATTTT
CDR3 protein: CASSRTGGGNQPQHF

CDR3 length: 12
D gene: -
V gene: TRBV7-9
clone size: few
J gene: TRBJ1-1
CDR3 DNA: TGTGCCAGCAGCCAGACGAGGACTGAAGCTTTCTTT
CDR3 protein: CASSQTRTEAFF

CDR3 length: 15
D gene: TRBD2
V gene: TRBV6-1
clone size: -
J gene: TRBJ2-7
CDR3 DNA: TGTGCCAGCAGTGATCTCGGGACTAGTAACTACGAGCAGTACTTC
CDR3 protein: CASSDLGTSNYEQYF

CDR3 length: 14
D gene: -
V gene: TRBV7-9
clone size: -
J gene: TRBJ1-2
CDR3 DNA: TGTGCCAGCAGCTTAGCGCGGGGCGGGGATGGCTACACCTTC
CDR3 protein: CASSLARGGDGYTF

CDR3 length: 15
D gene: -
V gene: TRBV21-1
clone size: -
J gene: TRBJ1-1
CDR3 DNA: TGTGCCAGCAGCTCCCACGGACCGGACAGTGGTGAAGCTTTCTTT
CDR3 protein: CASSSHGPDSGEAFF

CDR3 length: 15
D gene: -
V gene: TRBV7-9
clone size: -
J gene: TRBJ1-1
CDR3 DNA: TGTGCCAGCACCCCGGAGGGGACGAGGAACACTGAAGCTTTCTTT
CDR3 protein: CASTPEGTRNTEAFF

CDR3 length: 16
D gene: TRBD1
V gene: TRBV2
clone size: -
J gene: TRBJ1-2
CDR3 DNA: TGTGCCAGCAGTGATCCCCCCCCAGGGGGCGCTTATGGCTACACCTTC
CDR3 protein: CASSDPPPGGAYGYTF

CDR3 length: 17
D gene: TRBD2
V gene: TRBV5-4
clone size: -
J gene: TRBJ2-1
CDR3 DNA: TGTGCCAGCAGCTTGGTGTTTAGGACTAGCTCCTACAATGAGCAGTTCTTC
CDR3 protein: CASSLVFRTSSYNEQFF

CDR3 length: 15
D gene: TRBD1
V gene: TRBV7-8
clone size: -
J gene: TRBJ1-6
CDR3 DNA: TGTGCCAGCAGCCCGAGGACAGGGAGCAATTCACCCCTCCACTTT
CDR3 protein: CASSPRTGSNSPLHF